The 10 T cell receptor beta chains in this list originate from one sample, sequenced in a study of graft-versus-host responses after intestinal transplantation. These receptors' targets are unknown. Repertoires were generated with immunoSEQ multiplex PCR, while TCRdb's copy carries only in-frame clones and drops some. The top ten clones hold approximately 1.3% of a sample with about 71,000 clones, less than 95% of them seen once. The sample in question was unstimulated CD8+ T cells sorted from spleen or lymph node cells, obtained before intestinal transplant. These receptors were collected from a human donor who received an intestinal transplant.

The J gene is TRBJ2-7, the V gene TRBV7-8; TRBD1 aligns across 7 bases. Germline lookup yields CDR1 SGHVS and CDR2 FQNEAQ. The junction had 3 bases not matched to a gene; V was cut back by 5 bases and J by 2 bases. This CDR3 contains 13 residues. The CDR3, as DNA: TGTGCCAGCAGCACGACAGGGACCTACGAGCAGTACTTC. The encoded protein is CASSTTGTYEQYF.

This clone was seen just once. The V gene is TRBV6-5, the J gene TRBJ2-5; tentatively, D is TRBD2 (6 bases). Trimming removed 4 bases at V and 5 bases at J, with 14 bases between. The CDR3 covers 14 residues. Germline V CDR1 and CDR2: MNHEY, SVGAGI. The chain's CDR3 is CASSWRGNWETQYF. The CDR3 DNA reads TGTGCCAGCAGTTGGCGGGGAAATTGGGAGACCCAGTACTTC.

V usage is TRBV19 and J usage is TRBJ1-2; TRBD1 aligns across 7 bases. The CDR3 covers 14 residues. The V and J ends lost 3 bases and 5 bases, in that order; junction bases with no gene match: 6. CDR1 and CDR2 from the germline V gene are LNHDA and SQIVND (reference sequence). The CDR3 here is CASSIWDSDYGYTF. CDR3 nucleotides: TGTGCCAGTAGTATCTGGGACAGCGATTATGGCTACACCTTC.

The chain has TRBV7-6 and TRBJ2-1; tentatively, D is TRBD1 (5 bases). The CDR3 is 13 amino acids. CDR1 and CDR2 (germline): SGHVS, FNYEAQ. The V end lost 1 base, the J end lost 6 bases, and 7 bases lay between the germline ends. In DNA, the CDR3 is TGTGCCAGCAGCTTAGGGACAACCAATGAGCAGTTCTTC. Its translation: CASSLGTTNEQFF.

The chain joins TRBV27 to TRBJ2-7; possible D gene TRBD2, 5 bases. CDR1 is MNHEY and CDR2 is SMNVEV in the germline V gene (reference sequence). This CDR3 region has 14 residues. V dropped 8 bases and J dropped 4 bases, with 18 bases sitting between them. CDR3 region: CASRSEGYQYEQYF. In DNA form, the CDR3 reads TGTGCCAGCCGGTCCGAGGGATACCAATACGAGCAGTACTTC.

V usage is TRBV5-6 and J usage is TRBJ2-7, with a weak D call TRBD1 (5 bases). Trimming removed 4 bases from V and 3 bases from J, with 17 bases in between. The CDR3 has 15 residues. Per germline, CDR1 SGHDT and CDR2 YYEEEE. CDR3 in DNA: TGTGCCAGCAGCGCGCCGACAGAACTCAGCTACGAGCAGTACTTC. Translated: CASSAPTELSYEQYF. The variable domain in full, completed from reference TRBV5-6 and TRBJ2-7, reads DAGVTQSPTHLIKTRGQQVTLRCSPKSGHDTVSWYQQALGQGPQFIFQYYEEEERQRGNFPDRFSGHQFPNYSSELNVNALLLGDSALYLCASSAPTELSYEQYFGPGTRLTVT.

The V call is TRBV19, the J call TRBJ1-6; possibly TRBD1 for D (5 bases). The CDR3 is 16 residues long. Per the germline V gene, CDR1 is LNHDA and CDR2 is SQIVND (reference sequence). Deletions cut 4 bases from V and 0 bases from J, with 10 bases between. The CDR3 DNA reads TGTGCCAGTAGTACGGGGGAGAGCTCCTATAATTCACCCCTCCACTTT. Protein: CASSTGESSYNSPLHF.

The rearrangement links TRBV18 to TRBJ2-1; TRBD2 matches 7 bases. The ends lost 3 bases at V and 9 bases at J; junction bases unmatched: 2. Germline CDR1 is KGHSH and CDR2 is LQKENI. The CDR3 is 12 residues long. In DNA form, the CDR3 reads TGTGCCAGCTCACCGGGGGGGGGTGAGCAGTTCTTC. The encoded protein is CASSPGGGEQFF.

Concerning this clone: At one boundary the junction diverges from the germline segment, which might be a read error. This rearrangement joins TRBV9 to TRBJ1-2; TRBD1 might be the D (5 bases). Per the germline V gene, CDR1 is SGDLS and CDR2 is YYNGEE. The CDR3 contains 17 residues. The CDR3 protein is CASSVAPRGSSDYGHTF. DNA of the CDR3: TGTGCCAGCAGCGTAGCCCCGCGGGGGAGCTCGGACTATGGCCACACCTTC.

This sequence joins TRBV4-1 and TRBJ2-1, with D maybe TRBD2 (6 bases). V was shortened by 3 bases and J by 9 bases, with 15 bases between the two germline ends. The CDR3 runs to 14 residues. Germline CDR1 and CDR2: MGHRA and YSYEKL. The CDR3 bases are TGCGCCAGCAGCCACACGATGACTAGTACTGAGCAGTTCTTC. Protein: CASSHTMTSTEQFF.